The TCR beta chain under discussion was sequenced for a study of T cells in Graves' hyperthyroidism and ophthalmopathy. This clonotype occurred many times. The antigen remains undetermined. Overall study findings and caveats: Ophthalmopathy was predicted by the model a median of roughly 6.6 months ahead of onset. Blood also carried most thyroid clonotypes expanded above 0.001.

Together with thyroid ultrasound, orbital computed tomography, serum thyroxine and TRAb, clinical symptoms were used for diagnoses. Trimming took 2 bases from V and 2 from J; bases not matched to a gene: 6. Per germline, CDR1 SGHNT and CDR2 YENEEA. The CDR3 runs 16 residues. Amplified regions were TCR beta CDR3 sequences from RNA transcripts. HTBI primers were employed in a first-round RT-PCR of the TCR CDR3. TCRdb reanalysed the multiplex PCR reads using MiXCR and keeps one entry per CDR3 protein. Of some 370,000 distinct CDR3 sequences listed, 11% to 15% are singletons. This chain links TRBV11-3 with TRBJ2-1; 7 bases fit TRBD1. This sequence was found in a man in his fifties with Graves' ophthalmopathy. The sample was blood. CDR3 nucleotide sequence: TGTGCCAGCAGCTTACAATCAGGGGGAACCTACAATGAGCAGTTCTTC. Residues: CASSLQSGGTYNEQFF.